Presented here are 19 T cell receptor beta chains from one specimen sequenced in a study of blood T cells in healthy people across ages. The authors ran a second PCR of about 7 to 12 cycles using a sample-barcoded 5' primer and a J-beta primer mix. TCRdb called the 5' RACE reads again in MiXCR, with one record for every CDR3 protein. Among just under 750,000 distinct CDR3 sequences listed, 22% were seen once. Sequencing was performed on blood. The receptors shown here come from a man between 65 and 85 years old in good health.

This clonotype was seen a few times. V and J are TRBV10-3 and TRBJ1-2; D uncertain. The germline CDR1 and CDR2 sequences are ENHRY and SYGVKD. This CDR3 region has 14 residues. With 6 bases removed from V and 2 bases from J, the gap between germline ends came to 13 bases. CDR3 coding DNA: TGTGCCATCAGCGCACAAGGCCTGAACTATGGCTACACCTTC. Its translation is CAISAQGLNYGYTF.

This clonotype was observed a handful of times. The chain recombines TRBV20-1 with TRBJ1-2, with unresolved D. Germline CDR1 reads DFQATT; CDR2 reads SNEGSKA (reference sequence). The V end lost 0 bases, the J end lost 8 bases, and 13 bases lay between the germline ends. This CDR3 has 13 residues. The DNA of the CDR3 is TGCAGTGCTAGAGACCCGCGAGGAGAAGGCTACACCTTC. Protein: CSARDPRGEGYTF.

The V and J genes are TRBV29-1 and TRBJ2-4; D tentatively reads TRBD1 or TRBD2 (5 bases each). The CDR3 is made up of 14 amino acids. The germline CDR1 and CDR2 sequences are SQVTM and ANQGSEA. Deletions cut 4 bases from V and 2 bases from J, with 12 bases between. CDR3 protein: CSVAVPGPKNIQYF. CDR3 nucleotides: TGCAGCGTTGCGGTCCCGGGACCCAAAAACATTCAGTACTTC.

This sequence joins TRBV11-2 and TRBJ2-7; D possibly corresponds to TRBD1 (6 bases). Trimming left V 5 bases short and J 7 bases short, with 15 bases between. From germline, CDR1 is SGHAT and CDR2 FQNNGV. The CDR3 has 13 amino acids. The CDR3 reads CASSITGFGEQYV. CDR3 DNA sequence: TGTGCCAGCAGCATTACAGGGTTCGGGGAGCAGTACGTC.

With regard to this clonotype: This could be a read error, since a much larger clone is one nucleotide away. The chain uses TRBV20-1 and TRBJ2-5; possible D gene TRBD2, 5 bases. The J call may be mistaken, given a closer DNA end match to TRBJ2-1. There are 13 residues in the CDR3. CDR1 DFQATT and CDR2 SNEGSKA come from the germline V gene (reference sequence). CDR3 in DNA: TGCAGTGCTGGATTGACGGGATTCATTGAGCAGTTCTTC. This gives the protein CSAGLTGFIEQFF.

A few counts support this clonotype. This rearrangement joins TRBV5-1 to TRBJ1-4, with D possibly TRBD1 on 6 matching bases. Between the trimmed V and J ends, which lost 4 bases and 4 bases, there was a span of 14 bases. This CDR3 comprises 15 residues. Germline V CDR1 and CDR2: SGHRS, YFSETQ. DNA for the CDR3: TGCGCCAGCAGCCCGGACAGCCCATTTAATGAAAAACTGTTTTTT. This codes for CASSPDSPFNEKLFF.

The V and J genes are TRBV12-3 or TRBV12-4 and TRBJ2-1; 9 bases match TRBD2. The V gene end was trimmed by 7 bases and the J gene end by 8 bases; junction bases not matched to a gene: 9. The CDR3 is 14 residues long. Written as DNA, the CDR3 is TGTGCCAGCACTCCAGGACTAGCGTCGGATGAGCAGTTCTTC. This gives the protein CASTPGLASDEQFF.

This clonotype was counted a few times. The chain couples TRBV7-2 to TRBJ1-1; tentative D call: TRBD1 (5 bases). Germline-derived CDR1 and CDR2 are SGHTA and FQGNSA. The germline V and J ends were trimmed by 5 bases and 7 bases, with 41 bases remaining between them. This CDR3 comprises 22 residues. The CDR3 DNA is TGTGCCAGCAGCGGAGCCTCTTTACAGGAGGTGTATGGTCGTAGGTCTCTTGGTGAAGCTTTCTTT. The encoded protein is CASSGASLQEVYGRRSLGEAFF.

In its sample, this clonotype was seen a few times. The chain uses TRBV14 and TRBJ2-3; maybe TRBD1 (6 bases). The CDR3 is made up of 15 amino acids. Germline V gives CDR1 SGHDN, CDR2 FVKESK. The ends were cut back, 2 bases at V and 1 base at J, with 10 bases in the middle. The CDR3 loop is CASSQTWTGTDTQYF. The CDR3 nucleotides are TGTGCCAGCAGCCAAACTTGGACAGGCACAGATACGCAGTATTTT.

The rearrangement uses TRBV6-1 and TRBJ1-3; no firm D call. This CDR3 spans 14 amino acids. Per the germline V gene, CDR1 is MNHNS and CDR2 is SASEGT. V was clipped by 6 bases and J by 0 bases, with 9 bases between them. CDR3 coding DNA: TGTGCCAGCAGCGGGCCAGACTCTGGAAACACCATATATTTT. Translated: CASSGPDSGNTIYF.

This clonotype was observed a handful of times. The chain is built from TRBV4-1 and TRBJ2-5, with 7 positions matching TRBD1. The end of the DNA fits TRBJ2-7 better, so the J call may be wrong. Looked up from germline, CDR1 is MGHRA and CDR2 is YSYEKL. This CDR3 comprises 15 residues. The CDR3 reads CASSQDWDRIYEQYF. The CDR3 DNA is TGCGCCAGCAGCCAAGATTGGGACAGAATCTACGAGCAGTACTTC.

The V and J genes are TRBV7-2 and TRBJ2-5; weak D call: TRBD2 (7 bases). Between the trimmed V and J ends, which lost 1 base and 7 bases, there was a span of 19 bases. Germline CDR1 and CDR2: SGHTA and FQGNSA. The CDR3 spans 16 residues. The CDR3 sequence: CASSLDWWQGRGTQYF. The DNA of the CDR3 is TGTGCCAGCAGCTTAGATTGGTGGCAGGGGAGGGGGACCCAGTACTTC.

The CDR3 DNA sequence: TGTGCCAGCTCACCAGGACAGGAAAACTATGGCTACACCTTC. Its protein is CASSPGQENYGYTF. The chain uses TRBV18 and TRBJ1-2; 7 nucleotides match TRBD1. Trimming took 2 bases from V and 2 from J; bases not matched to a gene: 2. CDR1 KGHSH and CDR2 LQKENI come from the germline V gene. The CDR3 is 14 residues long.

This sequence joins TRBV20-1 and TRBJ2-3; TRBD2 matches at 7 bases. Germline assignment: CDR1 DFQATT and CDR2 SNEGSKA (reference sequence). The CDR3 has 15 amino acids. V trimming: 5 bases; J trimming: 3 bases; junction bases outside the gene matches: 11. This chain's CDR3 is CSARVRREWTDTQYF. DNA of the CDR3: TGCAGTGCTCGAGTTAGGCGGGAGTGGACAGATACGCAGTATTTT.

The chain's CDR3 is CASSEGTSGTQYF. The DNA for the CDR3 is TGCGCCAGCAGTGAGGGGACTAGCGGGACCCAGTACTTC. The chain links TRBV10-1 to TRBJ2-5; 11 bases line up with TRBD2. CDR1 WNHNN and CDR2 SYGVQD come from the germline V gene (reference sequence). This CDR3 comprises 13 residues. V dropped 2 bases and J dropped 7; count of bases not matched to a gene: 0.

The chain uses TRBV6-2 or TRBV6-3 and TRBJ2-7; tentative D call: TRBD2 (6 bases). The germline V and J ends were trimmed by 6 bases and 5 bases, with 17 bases remaining between them. Germline CDR1 and CDR2: MNHEY and SVGEGT. The CDR3 length is 14 residues. The CDR3 DNA reads as TGTGCCAGCAGAGGCGGGGTAGGGGAACACGAGCAGTACTTC. Its protein is CASRGGVGEHEQYF.

A remark on this clonotype: One end of the junction fails to match germline, which may point to a read error. CDR3 amino acids: CASSRGTWNTGAFF. CDR3 in DNA: TGTGCCAGCAGTAGAGGGACATGGAACACTGGAGCTTTCTTT. This chain joins TRBV25-1 and TRBJ1-1; possibly TRBD1 for D (6 bases). CDR3 length: 14 amino acids. Germline loops: CDR1 MGHDK, CDR2 SYGVNS.

This clonotype was seen only a few times. A much bigger clone sits one base away, suggesting this may be a read error. The rearrangement links TRBV20-1 to TRBJ2-1; TRBD2 matches at 11 bases. Losses at the gene ends were 6 bases for V and 12 bases for J; bases not matched to a gene: 16. Germline V lookup: CDR1 DFQATT, CDR2 SNEGSKA (reference sequence). The CDR3 sequence is 15 residues long. CDR3 sequence (DNA): TGCAGTGCCGGAACCCTAGCGGGAGGATTGGATGGGCAGTTCTTC. Protein product: CSAGTLAGGLDGQFF.

The V call is TRBV28, the J call TRBJ2-5; D may correspond to TRBD1 or TRBD2 (6 bases each). There are 13 residues in the CDR3. Germline CDR1 MDHEN, CDR2 SYDVKM. The V and J ends lost 2 bases and 6 bases respectively, with 10 bases between them. DNA for the CDR3: TGTGCCAGCAGTTTAACAGGGAGGCAGACCCAGTACTTC. Translating it yields CASSLTGRQTQYF.